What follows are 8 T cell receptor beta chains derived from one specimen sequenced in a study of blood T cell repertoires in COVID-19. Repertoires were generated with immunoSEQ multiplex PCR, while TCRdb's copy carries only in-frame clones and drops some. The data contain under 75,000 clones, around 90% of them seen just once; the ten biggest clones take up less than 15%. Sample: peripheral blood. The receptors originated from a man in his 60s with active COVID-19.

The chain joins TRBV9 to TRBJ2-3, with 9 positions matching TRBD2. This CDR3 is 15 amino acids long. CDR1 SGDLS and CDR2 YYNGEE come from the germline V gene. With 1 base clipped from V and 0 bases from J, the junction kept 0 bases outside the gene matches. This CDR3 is CASSVTSGSTDTQYF. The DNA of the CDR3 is TGTGCCAGCAGCGTAACTAGCGGGAGCACAGATACGCAGTATTTT.

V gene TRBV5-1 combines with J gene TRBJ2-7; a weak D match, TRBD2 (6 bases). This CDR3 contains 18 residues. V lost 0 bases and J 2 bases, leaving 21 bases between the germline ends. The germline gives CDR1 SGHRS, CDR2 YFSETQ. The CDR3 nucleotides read TGCGCCAGCAGCTTGGAGTACCGGCCGGACTACTCGACCTACGAGCAGTACTTC. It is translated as CASSLEYRPDYSTYEQYF.

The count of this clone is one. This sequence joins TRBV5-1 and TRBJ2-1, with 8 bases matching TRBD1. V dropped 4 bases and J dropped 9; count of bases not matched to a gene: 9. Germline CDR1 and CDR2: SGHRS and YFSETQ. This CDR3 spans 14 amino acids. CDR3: CASSKDREEGEQFF. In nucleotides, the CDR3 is TGCGCCAGCAGCAAGGACAGGGAAGAGGGTGAGCAGTTCTTC.

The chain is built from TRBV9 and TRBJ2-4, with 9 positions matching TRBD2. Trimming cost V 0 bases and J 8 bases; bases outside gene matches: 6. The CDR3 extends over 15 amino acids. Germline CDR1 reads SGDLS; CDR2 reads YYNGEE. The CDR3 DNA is TGTGCCAGCAGCGTAGGAGCTAGCGGGACGGACATTCAGTACTTC. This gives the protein CASSVGASGTDIQYF.

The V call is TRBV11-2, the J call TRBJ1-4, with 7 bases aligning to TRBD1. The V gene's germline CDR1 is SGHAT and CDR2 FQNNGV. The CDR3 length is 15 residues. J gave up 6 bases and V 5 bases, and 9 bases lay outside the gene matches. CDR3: CASSLKTGNHEKLFF. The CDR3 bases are TGTGCCAGCAGCCTTAAGACAGGGAATCATGAAAAACTGTTTTTT.

The CDR3 DNA is TGCGCCAGCGGGCAGGGGGCTTCCTACAATGAGCAGTTCTTC. Its translation is CASGQGASYNEQFF. This chain links TRBV5-1 with TRBJ2-1; 8 bases are shared with TRBD1. V trimming: 7 bases; J trimming: 1 base; junction bases outside the gene matches: 4. The germline V gene has CDR1 SGHRS and CDR2 YFSETQ. The CDR3 loop spans 14 amino acids.

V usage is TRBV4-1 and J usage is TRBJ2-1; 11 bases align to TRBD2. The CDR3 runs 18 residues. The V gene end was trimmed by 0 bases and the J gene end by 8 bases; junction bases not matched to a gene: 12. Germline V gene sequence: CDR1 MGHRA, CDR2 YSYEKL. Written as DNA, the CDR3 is TGCGCCAGCAGCCAAGAACCAGGGGCTAGCGGGGGGCGGGATGAGCAGTTCTTC. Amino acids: CASSQEPGASGGRDEQFF.

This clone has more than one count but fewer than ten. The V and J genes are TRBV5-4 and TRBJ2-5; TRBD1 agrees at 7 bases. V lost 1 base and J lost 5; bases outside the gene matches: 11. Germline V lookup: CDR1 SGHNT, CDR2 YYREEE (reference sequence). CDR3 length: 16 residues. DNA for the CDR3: TGTGCCAGCAGCTTGCGGGGACCCAAGGGGGCGGAGACCCAGTACTTC. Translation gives CASSLRGPKGAETQYF.